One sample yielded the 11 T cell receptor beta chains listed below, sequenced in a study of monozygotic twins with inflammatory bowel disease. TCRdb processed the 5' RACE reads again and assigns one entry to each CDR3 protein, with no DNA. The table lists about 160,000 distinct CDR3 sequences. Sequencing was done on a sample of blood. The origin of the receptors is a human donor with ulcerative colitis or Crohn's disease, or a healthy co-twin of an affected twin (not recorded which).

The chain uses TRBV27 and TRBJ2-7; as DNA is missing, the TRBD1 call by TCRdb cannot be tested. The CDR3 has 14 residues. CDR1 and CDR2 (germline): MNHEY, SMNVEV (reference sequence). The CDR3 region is CASSFSGGNYEQYF.

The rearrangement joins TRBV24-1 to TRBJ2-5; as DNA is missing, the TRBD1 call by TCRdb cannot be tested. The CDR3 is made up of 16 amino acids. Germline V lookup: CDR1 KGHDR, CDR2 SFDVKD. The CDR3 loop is CATSDRDSASMETQYF.

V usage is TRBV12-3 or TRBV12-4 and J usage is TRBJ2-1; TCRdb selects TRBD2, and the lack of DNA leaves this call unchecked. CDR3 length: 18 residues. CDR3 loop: CASRPGGLAESLYNEQFF.

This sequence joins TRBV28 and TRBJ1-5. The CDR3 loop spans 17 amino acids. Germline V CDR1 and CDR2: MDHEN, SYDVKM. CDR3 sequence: CASSLGRANGGNQPQHF.

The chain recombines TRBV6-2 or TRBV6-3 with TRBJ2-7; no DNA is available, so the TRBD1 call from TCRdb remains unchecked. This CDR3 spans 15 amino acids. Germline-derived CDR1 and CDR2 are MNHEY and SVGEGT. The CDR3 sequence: CASSRKTGFSGEQYF.

CDR3: CASSPGDRRNQPQHF. This sequence joins TRBV6-1 and TRBJ1-5; TCRdb's D call, TRBD1, is unchecked because there is no DNA. The CDR3 sequence is 15 residues long. Per germline, CDR1 MNHNS and CDR2 SASEGT.

The CDR3 spells CASSQMVQANVLTF. The chain is built from TRBV4-1 and TRBJ2-6. This CDR3 has 14 amino acids. Germline V lookup: CDR1 MGHRA, CDR2 YSYEKL.

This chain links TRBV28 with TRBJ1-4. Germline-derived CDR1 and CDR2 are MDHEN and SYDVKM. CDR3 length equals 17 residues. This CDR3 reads CASSLFGGVPNNEKLFF.

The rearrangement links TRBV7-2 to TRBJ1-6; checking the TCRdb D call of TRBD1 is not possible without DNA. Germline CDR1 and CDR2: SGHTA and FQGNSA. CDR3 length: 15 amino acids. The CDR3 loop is CASSWRQGDDSPLHF. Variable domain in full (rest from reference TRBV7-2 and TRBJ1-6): GAGVSQSPSNKVTEKGKDVELRCDPISGHTALYWYRQSLGQGLEFLIYFQGNSAPDKSGLPSDRFSAERTGGSVSTLTIQRTQQEDSAVYLCASSWRQGDDSPLHFGNGTRLTVT.

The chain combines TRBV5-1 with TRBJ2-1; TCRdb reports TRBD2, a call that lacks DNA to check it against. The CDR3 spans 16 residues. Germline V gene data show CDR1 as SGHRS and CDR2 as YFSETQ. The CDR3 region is CASRRGSLTLYNEQFF.

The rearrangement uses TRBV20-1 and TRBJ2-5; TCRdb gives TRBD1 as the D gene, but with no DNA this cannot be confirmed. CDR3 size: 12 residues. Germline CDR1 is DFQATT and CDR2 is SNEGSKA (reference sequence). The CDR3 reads CSAIQGEETQYF.